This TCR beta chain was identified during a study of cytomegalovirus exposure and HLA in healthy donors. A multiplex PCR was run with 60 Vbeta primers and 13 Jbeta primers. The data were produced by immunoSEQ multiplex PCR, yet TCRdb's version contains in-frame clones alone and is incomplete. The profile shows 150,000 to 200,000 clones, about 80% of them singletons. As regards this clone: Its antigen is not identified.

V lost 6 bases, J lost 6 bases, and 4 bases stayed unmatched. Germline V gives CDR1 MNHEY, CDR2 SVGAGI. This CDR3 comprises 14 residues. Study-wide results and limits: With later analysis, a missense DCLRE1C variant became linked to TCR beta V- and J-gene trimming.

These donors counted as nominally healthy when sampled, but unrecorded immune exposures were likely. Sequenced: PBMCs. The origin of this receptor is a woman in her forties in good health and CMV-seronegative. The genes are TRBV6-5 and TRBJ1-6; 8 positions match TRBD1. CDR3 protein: CASRYTGGNSPLHF. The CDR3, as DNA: TGTGCCAGCAGATATACAGGGGGTAATTCACCCCTCCACTTT.